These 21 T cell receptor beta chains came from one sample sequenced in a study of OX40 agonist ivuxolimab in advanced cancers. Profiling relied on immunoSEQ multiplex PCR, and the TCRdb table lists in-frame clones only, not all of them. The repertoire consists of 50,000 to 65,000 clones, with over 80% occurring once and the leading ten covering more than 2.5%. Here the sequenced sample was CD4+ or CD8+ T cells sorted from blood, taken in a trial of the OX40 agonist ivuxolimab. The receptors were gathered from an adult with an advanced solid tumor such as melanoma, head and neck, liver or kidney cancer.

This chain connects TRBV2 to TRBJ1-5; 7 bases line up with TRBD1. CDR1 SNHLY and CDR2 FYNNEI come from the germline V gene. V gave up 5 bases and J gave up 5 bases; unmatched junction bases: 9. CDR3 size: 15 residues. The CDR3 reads CASSTSRQGHQPQHF. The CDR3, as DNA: TGTGCCAGCAGTACATCTCGACAGGGCCATCAGCCCCAGCATTTT.

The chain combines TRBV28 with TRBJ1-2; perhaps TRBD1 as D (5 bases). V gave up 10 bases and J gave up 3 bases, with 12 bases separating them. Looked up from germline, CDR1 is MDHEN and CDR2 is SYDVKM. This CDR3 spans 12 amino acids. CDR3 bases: TGTGCCATTCAGGGTAGCGACTATGGCTACACCTTC. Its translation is CAIQGSDYGYTF.

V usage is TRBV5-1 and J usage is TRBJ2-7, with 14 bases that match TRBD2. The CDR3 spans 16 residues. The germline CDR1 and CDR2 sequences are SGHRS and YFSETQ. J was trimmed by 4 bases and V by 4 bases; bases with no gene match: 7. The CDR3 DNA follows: TGCGCCAGCAGCAGTTCCGGGACTAGCGGGAGATACGAGCAGTACTTC. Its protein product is CASSSSGTSGRYEQYF.

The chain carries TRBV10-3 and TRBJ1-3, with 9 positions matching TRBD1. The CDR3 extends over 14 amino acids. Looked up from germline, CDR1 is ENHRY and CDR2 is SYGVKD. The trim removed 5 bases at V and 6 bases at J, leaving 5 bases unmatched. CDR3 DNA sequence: TGTGCCATCAGTAAGGGACAGGGAGAAAACACCATATATTTT. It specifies CAISKGQGENTIYF.

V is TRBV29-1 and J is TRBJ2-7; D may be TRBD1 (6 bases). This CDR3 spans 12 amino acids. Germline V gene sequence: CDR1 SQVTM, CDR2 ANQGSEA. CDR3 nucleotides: TGCACCCCTCAGGGACAACAGATAGAGCAGTACTTC. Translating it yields CTPQGQQIEQYF.

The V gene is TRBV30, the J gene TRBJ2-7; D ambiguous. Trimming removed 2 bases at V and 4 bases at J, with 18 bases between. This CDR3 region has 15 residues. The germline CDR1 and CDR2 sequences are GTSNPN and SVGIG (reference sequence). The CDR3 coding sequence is TGTGCCTGGAGTTACACGCCCCCTGGGGATTACGAGCAGTACTTC. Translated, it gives CAWSYTPPGDYEQYF.

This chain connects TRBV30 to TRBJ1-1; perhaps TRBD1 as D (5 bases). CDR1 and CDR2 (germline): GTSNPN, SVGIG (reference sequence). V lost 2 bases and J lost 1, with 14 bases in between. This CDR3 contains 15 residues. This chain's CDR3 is CAWSPGGAANTEAFF. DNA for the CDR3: TGTGCCTGGAGTCCCGGAGGGGCAGCGAACACTGAAGCTTTCTTT.

CDR3 in DNA: TGTGCCAGCAGCGTAGGCTTAGGCGGGGTCTACGAGCAGTACTTC. It codes for CASSVGLGGVYEQYF. The chain is built from TRBV9 and TRBJ2-7, with a weak D call TRBD2 (6 bases). Germline CDR1 reads SGDLS; CDR2 reads YYNGEE. The CDR3 has 15 amino acids. V was shortened by 0 bases and J by 3 bases, with 13 bases between the two germline ends.

As DNA, the CDR3 is TGTGCCAGCAGCTTACAGGGTCAGCCCCAGCATTTT. Its protein product is CASSLQGQPQHF. The chain joins TRBV7-2 to TRBJ1-5; possibly TRBD1 for D (5 bases). The V gene lost 2 bases and the J gene lost 6 bases, with 5 bases spanning the gap. Germline lookup yields CDR1 SGHTA and CDR2 FQGNSA. CDR3 size: 12 residues.

The CDR3 loop reads CSVPPWGIRRTSGRLHYEQYF. DNA for the CDR3: TGCAGCGTTCCCCCTTGGGGGATACGGAGGACTAGCGGGAGGCTCCACTACGAGCAGTACTTC. V is TRBV29-1 and J is TRBJ2-7; TRBD2 matches at 14 bases. Germline CDR1 SQVTM, CDR2 ANQGSEA. This CDR3 is 21 amino acids long. After removal of 5 bases from V and 3 bases from J, the junction contained 24 bases not matched to a gene.

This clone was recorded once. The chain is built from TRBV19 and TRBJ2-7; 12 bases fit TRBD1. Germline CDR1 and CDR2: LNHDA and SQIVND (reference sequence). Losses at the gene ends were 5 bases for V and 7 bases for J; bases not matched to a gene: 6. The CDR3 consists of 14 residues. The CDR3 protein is CASSVGQGAGEQYF. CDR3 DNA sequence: TGTGCCAGTAGTGTGGGACAGGGGGCGGGAGAGCAGTACTTC.

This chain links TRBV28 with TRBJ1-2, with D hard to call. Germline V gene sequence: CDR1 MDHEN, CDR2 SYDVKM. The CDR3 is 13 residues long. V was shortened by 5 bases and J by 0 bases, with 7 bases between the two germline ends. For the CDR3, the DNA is TGTGCCAGCAGTCCCGGCGCTAACTATGGCTACACCTTC. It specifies CASSPGANYGYTF.

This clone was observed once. CDR3 region: CASSAQSREYGYTF. CDR3 nucleotide sequence: TGTGCCAGTTCCGCACAGAGTCGGGAATATGGCTACACCTTC. The chain couples TRBV19 to TRBJ1-2, with no clear D. The germline CDR1 and CDR2 sequences are LNHDA and SQIVND (reference sequence). The ends were cut back, 8 bases at V and 5 bases at J, with 18 bases in the middle. CDR3 length equals 14 residues.

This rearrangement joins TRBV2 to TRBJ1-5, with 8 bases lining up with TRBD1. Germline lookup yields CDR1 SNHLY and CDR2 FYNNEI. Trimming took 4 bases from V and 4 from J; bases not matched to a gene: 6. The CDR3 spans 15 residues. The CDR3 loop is CASSAGTGPNQPQHF. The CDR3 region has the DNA TGTGCCAGCAGTGCGGGGACAGGCCCTAATCAGCCCCAGCATTTT.

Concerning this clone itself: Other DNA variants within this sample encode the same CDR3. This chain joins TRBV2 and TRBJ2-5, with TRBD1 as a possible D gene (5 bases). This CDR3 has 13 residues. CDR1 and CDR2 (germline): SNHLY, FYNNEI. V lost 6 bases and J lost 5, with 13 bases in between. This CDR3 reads CASRQQGPETQYF. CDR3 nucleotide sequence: TGTGCCAGCAGACAGCAGGGCCCCGAGACCCAGTACTTC.

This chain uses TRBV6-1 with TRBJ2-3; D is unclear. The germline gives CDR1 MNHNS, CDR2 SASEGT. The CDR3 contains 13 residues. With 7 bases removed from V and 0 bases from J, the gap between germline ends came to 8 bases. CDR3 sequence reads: CASTQHSTDTQYF. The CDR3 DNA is TGTGCCAGCACTCAACATAGCACAGATACGCAGTATTTT.

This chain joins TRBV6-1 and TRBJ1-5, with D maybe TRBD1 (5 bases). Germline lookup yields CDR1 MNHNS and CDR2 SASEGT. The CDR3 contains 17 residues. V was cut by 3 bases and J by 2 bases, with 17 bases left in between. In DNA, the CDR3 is TGTGCCAGCAGTGAGGAGGGGAGCCATTGGGGCAATCAGCCCCAGCATTTT. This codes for CASSEEGSHWGNQPQHF.

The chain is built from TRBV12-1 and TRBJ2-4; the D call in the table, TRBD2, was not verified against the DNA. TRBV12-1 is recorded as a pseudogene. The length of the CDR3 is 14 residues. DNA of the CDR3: TGTGCCAGCAACCGACTAGCGGGGGAAAACATTCAGTACTTC. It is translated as CASNRLAGENIQYF.

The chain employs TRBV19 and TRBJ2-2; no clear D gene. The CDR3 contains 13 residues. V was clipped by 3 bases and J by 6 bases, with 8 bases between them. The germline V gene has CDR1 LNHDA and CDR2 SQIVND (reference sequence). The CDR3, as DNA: TGTGCCAGTAGTATCACTCCACCCGGGGAGCTGTTTTTT. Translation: CASSITPPGELFF.

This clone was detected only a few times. CDR3: CASSSSGGAYNEQFF. The CDR3 coding sequence is TGTGCCAGCAGCTCTAGCGGGGGAGCCTACAATGAGCAGTTCTTC. The V and J genes are TRBV5-4 and TRBJ2-1; 10 bases map to TRBD2. The CDR3 has 15 residues. With V trimmed by 3 bases and J by 2 bases, 2 bases remained unmatched. CDR1 and CDR2 from the germline V gene are SGHNT and YYREEE (reference sequence).

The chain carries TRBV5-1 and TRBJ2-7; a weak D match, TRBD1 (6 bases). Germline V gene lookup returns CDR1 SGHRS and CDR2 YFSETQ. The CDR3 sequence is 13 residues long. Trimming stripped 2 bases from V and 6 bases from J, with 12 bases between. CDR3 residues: CASSFRVRGEQYF. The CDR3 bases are TGCGCCAGCAGCTTCCGGGTCAGGGGCGAGCAGTACTTC.